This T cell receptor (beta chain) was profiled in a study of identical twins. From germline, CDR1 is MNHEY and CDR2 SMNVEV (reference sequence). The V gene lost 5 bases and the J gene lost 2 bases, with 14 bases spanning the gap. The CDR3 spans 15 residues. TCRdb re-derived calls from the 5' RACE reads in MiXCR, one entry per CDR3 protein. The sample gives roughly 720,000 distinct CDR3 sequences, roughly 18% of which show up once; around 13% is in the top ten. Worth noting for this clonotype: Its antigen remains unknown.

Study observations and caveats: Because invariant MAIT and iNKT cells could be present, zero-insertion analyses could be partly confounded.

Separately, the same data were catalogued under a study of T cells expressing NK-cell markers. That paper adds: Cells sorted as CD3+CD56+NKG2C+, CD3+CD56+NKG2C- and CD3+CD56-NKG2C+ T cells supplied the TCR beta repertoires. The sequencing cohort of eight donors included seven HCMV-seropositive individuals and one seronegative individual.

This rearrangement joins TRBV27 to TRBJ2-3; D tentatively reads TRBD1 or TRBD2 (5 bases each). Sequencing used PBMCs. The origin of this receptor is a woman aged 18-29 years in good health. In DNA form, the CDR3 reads TGTGCCAGCAGTGGGGGATGGGATTTCACAGATACGCAGTATTTT. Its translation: CASSGGWDFTDTQYF.